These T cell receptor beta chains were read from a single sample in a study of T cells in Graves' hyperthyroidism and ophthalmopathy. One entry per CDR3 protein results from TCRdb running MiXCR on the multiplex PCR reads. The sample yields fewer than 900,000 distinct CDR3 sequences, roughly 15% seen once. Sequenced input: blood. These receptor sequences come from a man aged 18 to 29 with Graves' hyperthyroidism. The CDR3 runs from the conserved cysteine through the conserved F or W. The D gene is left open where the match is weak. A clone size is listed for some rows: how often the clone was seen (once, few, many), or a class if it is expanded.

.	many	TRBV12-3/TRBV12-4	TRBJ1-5	TGTGCCAGCAGCCCTACAGGCCCACGTCAGCCCCAGCATTTT	CASSPTGPRQPQHF
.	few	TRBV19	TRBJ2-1	TGTGCCAGTAGTCGGGACTCTTTTTTGGATGAGCAGTTCTTC	CASSRDSFLDEQFF
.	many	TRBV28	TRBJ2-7	TGTGCCAGCAGCTCCCGGGGCCCGCGCTACGAGCAGTACTTC	CASSSRGPRYEQYF
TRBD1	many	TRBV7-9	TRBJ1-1	TGTGCCACCTACAGGGGAAGTGAAGCTTTCTTT	CATYRGSEAFF
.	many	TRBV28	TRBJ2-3	TGTGCCAGCAGTTCTATCCGACCCTTTGACAGTAGCACAGATACGCAGTATTTT	CASSSIRPFDSSTDTQYF
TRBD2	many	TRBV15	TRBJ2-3	TGTGCCACCAGCAACGGGAGGGCCGGGGGGACAGATACGCAGTATTTT	CATSNGRAGGTDTQYF
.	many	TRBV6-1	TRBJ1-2	TGTGCCAGCGATCAAAGGGGGGCGGATGGCTACACCTTC	CASDQRGADGYTF
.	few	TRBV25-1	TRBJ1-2	TGTGCCAGCAGTGAAGGTAGTTTAATCTATGGCTACACCTTC	CASSEGSLIYGYTF
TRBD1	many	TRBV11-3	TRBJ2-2	TGTGCCAGCAGCTTCCCTCGGACAGGGGTTAACACCGGGGAGCTGTTTTTT	CASSFPRTGVNTGELFF
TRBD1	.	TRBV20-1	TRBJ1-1	TGCAGTGCTCCAGGGACAGTGAACACTGAAGCTTTCTTT	CSAPGTVNTEAFF
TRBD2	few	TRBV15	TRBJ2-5	TGTGCCACCAGTGACATAATAGCGGGACAAGAGACCCAGTACTTC	CATSDIIAGQETQYF
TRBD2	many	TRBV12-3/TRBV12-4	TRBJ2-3	TGTGCCAGCAGTTGGAGCGGGAAAACAGATACGCAGTATTTT	CASSWSGKTDTQYF
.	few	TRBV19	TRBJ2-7	TGTGCCAGTAGTATAGGACCTACCTACGAGCAGTACTTC	CASSIGPTYEQYF
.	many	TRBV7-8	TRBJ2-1	TGTGCCAGCAGCCCCGGGGCGGAGACCTACAATGAGCAGTTCTTC	CASSPGAETYNEQFF
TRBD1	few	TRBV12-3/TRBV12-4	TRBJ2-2	TGTGCCAGCAGTTTCAGGCCAGGGGGCCCCGGGGAGCTGTTTTTT	CASSFRPGGPGELFF
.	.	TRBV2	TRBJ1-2	TGTGCCAGAAAACTGGGGGGGGTCGATGGCTACACCTTC	CARKLGGVDGYTF
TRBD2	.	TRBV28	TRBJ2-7	TGTGCCAGCACTGCGGGAGGTCCCGGCAACGAGCAGTACTTC	CASTAGGPGNEQYF
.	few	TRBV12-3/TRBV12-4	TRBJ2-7	TGTGCCAGCAGCCTACGGGCCCGAGGGGTTCGCGAGCAGTACTTC	CASSLRARGVREQYF
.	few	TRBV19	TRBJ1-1	TGTGCCAGTAGTATGTCACGGGGGCGCGGCACTGAAGCTTTCTTT	CASSMSRGRGTEAFF
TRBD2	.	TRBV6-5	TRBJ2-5	TGTGCCAGCAGTTACTCGACTAGCGGGAGGGCCAAAGAGACCCAGTACTTC	CASSYSTSGRAKETQYF
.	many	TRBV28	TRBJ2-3	TGTGCCAGCGGCTGGGGATTTGATCAGCAGTATTTT	CASGWGFDQQYF
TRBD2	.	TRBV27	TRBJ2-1	TGTGCCAGCAGTTCCTTATCTTCACTAGCGGTCCCTTACAATGAGCAGTTCTTC	CASSSLSSLAVPYNEQFF
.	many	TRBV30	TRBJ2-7	TGTGCCGCAACTCGACCGAGCTCCTACGAGCAGTACTTC	CAATRPSSYEQYF
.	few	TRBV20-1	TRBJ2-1	TGCAGTGCTAGGAGGGACCACTACAATGAGCAGTTCTTC	CSARRDHYNEQFF
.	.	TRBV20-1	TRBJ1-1	TGCAGTGCTGGGGGGACGGACGGTACTGAAGCTTTCTTT	CSAGGTDGTEAFF
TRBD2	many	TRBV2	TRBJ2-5	TGTGCCAGCAGTTACCTTGGGACTAGCAGACAAGAGACCCAGTACTTC	CASSYLGTSRQETQYF
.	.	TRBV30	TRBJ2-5	TGTGCCTGGAGTGTAGGGTGGCGGATGGAGACCCAGTACTTC	CAWSVGWRMETQYF
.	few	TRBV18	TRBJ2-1	TGTGCCAGCTCCCACAAATGGGATGAGCAGTTCTTC	CASSHKWDEQFF
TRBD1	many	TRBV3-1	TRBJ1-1	TGTGCCAGCAGCCAAGAACAGGGGGCGGGGAACACTGAAGCTTTCTTT	CASSQEQGAGNTEAFF
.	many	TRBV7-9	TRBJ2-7	TGTGCCAGCAGCTTGGTTCTAGGCAGTACCTACGAGCAGTACTTC	CASSLVLGSTYEQYF
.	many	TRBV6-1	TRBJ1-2	TGTGCCAGCACAGAAGGGGATTATGGCTACACCTTC	CASTEGDYGYTF
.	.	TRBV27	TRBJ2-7	TGTGCCAGCAGTTTAGGGGTTGTGGGGGCAGAGCAGTACTTC	CASSLGVVGAEQYF
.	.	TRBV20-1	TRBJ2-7	TGCAGTGCTAGTTACGGGACAAAATACGAGCAGTACTTC	CSASYGTKYEQYF
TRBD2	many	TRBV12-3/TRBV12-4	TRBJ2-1	TGTGCCAGCAGTTTAGGACTAGCGGGACAACTGTCCTACAATGAGCAGTTCTTC	CASSLGLAGQLSYNEQFF
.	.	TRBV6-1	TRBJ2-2	TGTGCCAGCAGTGGATTTGTTGGGACTCCCGGGACCGGGGAGCTGTTTTTT	CASSGFVGTPGTGELFF
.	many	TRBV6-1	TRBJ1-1	TGTGCCAGCAGTGAAAGAGGGTTTAAGAACACTGAAGCTTTCTTT	CASSERGFKNTEAFF
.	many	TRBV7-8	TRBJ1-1	TGTGCCAGCAGCTTAATTCGGGGGAACACTGAAGCTTTCTTT	CASSLIRGNTEAFF
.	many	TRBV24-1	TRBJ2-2	TGTGCCACCAGTGATTTGGGAACGAACACCGGGGAGCTGTTTTTT	CATSDLGTNTGELFF